The clone carrying this TCR beta chain has just a few counts. Addition of a universal primer site occurred through template switching, and cDNA carried unique molecular identifiers. TCRdb re-called the 5' RACE reads with MiXCR, one entry per CDR3 protein. This table has about 890,000 distinct CDR3 sequences, 9% to 15% appearing once. The sample originates from a study of identical twins. The CDR3 extends over 13 amino acids. Germline lookup yields CDR1 ENHRY and CDR2 SYGVKD. Trimming removed 5 bases at V and 3 bases at J, with 11 bases between. This sample was also put to use in a study of yellow fever vaccine responses in identical twins.

This clonotype was obtained from a woman aged 18-35 years in good health. Sequencing used PBMCs. The chain carries TRBV10-3 and TRBJ2-7; no clear D. CDR3 DNA: TGTGCCATCAGTAAAGAGTTTCTCTACGAGCAGTACTTC. Protein: CAISKEFLYEQYF.